This is a list of T cell receptor beta chains from one sample in a study of cytomegalovirus exposure and HLA in healthy donors. Sequenced by immunoSEQ multiplex PCR; TCRdb stores in-frame clones only, minus some. This table has about 150,000 clones, about 68% appearing once. Sequencing input: PBMCs. The source of these receptors is a man younger than 40 in good health and CMV-seronegative. Both conserved end residues are part of each CDR3. Each record gives: J gene, V gene, D gene, clone size, CDR3 DNA, CDR3 protein. A D gene is named only where the DNA matches it firmly. Size values are once, few and many counts, or a class for expanded clones, and some rows have none.

j_call: TRBJ2-3
v_call: TRBV11-3
d_call: TRBD2
clone_size: NA
cdr3_nt: TGTGCCAGCAGCTTATCAGCGGGGGGGAGCACAGATACGCAGTATTTT
cdr3_aa: CASSLSAGGSTDTQYF

j_call: TRBJ2-5
v_call: TRBV15
d_call: NA
clone_size: NA
cdr3_nt: TGTGCCACCAGCAAGGGGGGGCGACAAGAGACCCAGTACTTC
cdr3_aa: CATSKGGRQETQYF

j_call: TRBJ2-7
v_call: TRBV7-9
d_call: NA
clone_size: NA
cdr3_nt: TGTGCCAGCAGATCAGACAGATACTACGAGCAGTACTTC
cdr3_aa: CASRSDRYYEQYF

j_call: TRBJ2-2
v_call: TRBV7-9
d_call: NA
clone_size: NA
cdr3_nt: TGTGCCAGCAGCCTGGGGACTTACACCGGGGAGCTGTTTTTT
cdr3_aa: CASSLGTYTGELFF

j_call: TRBJ2-1
v_call: TRBV4-2
d_call: TRBD2
clone_size: few
cdr3_nt: TGTGCCAGCAGCCAAGACGGAGCGGGGGGGCCGAATGAGCAGTTCTTC
cdr3_aa: CASSQDGAGGPNEQFF

j_call: TRBJ1-4
v_call: TRBV2
d_call: TRBD1
clone_size: NA
cdr3_nt: TGTGCCAGCAGTGGAGGGGGCTTGTCTAATGAAAAACTGTTTTTT
cdr3_aa: CASSGGGLSNEKLFF

j_call: TRBJ2-5
v_call: TRBV6-1
d_call: TRBD2
clone_size: NA
cdr3_nt: TGTGCCAGCAGGAGCGGGGGAGAGACCCAGTACTTC
cdr3_aa: CASRSGGETQYF

j_call: TRBJ2-5
v_call: TRBV18
d_call: NA
clone_size: few
cdr3_nt: TGTGCCAGCTCACCACGGACAGTTTGGGAGGAGACCCAGTACTTC
cdr3_aa: CASSPRTVWEETQYF

j_call: TRBJ1-2
v_call: TRBV19
d_call: NA
clone_size: once
cdr3_nt: TGTGCCAGTAAGCGCGCTAACTATGGCTACACCTTC
cdr3_aa: CASKRANYGYTF

j_call: TRBJ2-3
v_call: TRBV7-9
d_call: TRBD1
clone_size: NA
cdr3_nt: TGTGCCAGCAGCGGGCGGGTGGGGACAGGGGTGGATACGCAGTATTTT
cdr3_aa: CASSGRVGTGVDTQYF

j_call: TRBJ2-7
v_call: TRBV5-1
d_call: TRBD1
clone_size: NA
cdr3_nt: TGCGCCAGCAGCCTTAATTCCGGGACAGTTTACGAGCAGTACTTC
cdr3_aa: CASSLNSGTVYEQYF

j_call: TRBJ2-3
v_call: TRBV28
d_call: NA
clone_size: NA
cdr3_nt: TGTGCCAGCAGTGCCCGGGGTAGGGACACAGATACGCAGTATTTT
cdr3_aa: CASSARGRDTDTQYF

j_call: TRBJ1-6
v_call: TRBV30
d_call: NA
clone_size: NA
cdr3_nt: TGTGCCTGGACCCTTACGGGGAATTCACCCCTCAACTTT
cdr3_aa: CAWTLTGNSPLNF

j_call: TRBJ1-3
v_call: TRBV10-1
d_call: TRBD1
clone_size: NA
cdr3_nt: TGCGCCAGCAGTGAGGCGGACAGGTGGGTGTCTGGAAACACCATATATTTT
cdr3_aa: CASSEADRWVSGNTIYF

j_call: TRBJ1-1
v_call: TRBV7-6
d_call: NA
clone_size: few
cdr3_nt: TGTGCCAGCAGCCACTCGTCCGGGATGAACACTGAAGCTTTCTTT
cdr3_aa: CASSHSSGMNTEAFF

j_call: TRBJ2-1
v_call: TRBV6-1
d_call: NA
clone_size: NA
cdr3_nt: TGTGCCGGGTCAGGCTTGGTGGTCTCCTACAATGAGCAGTTCTTC
cdr3_aa: CAGSGLVVSYNEQFF

j_call: TRBJ1-1
v_call: TRBV7-9
d_call: NA
clone_size: NA
cdr3_nt: TGTGCCAGCAGCTTAGATCTTTACCGGGGAGCTTTCTTT
cdr3_aa: CASSLDLYRGAFF

j_call: TRBJ1-4
v_call: TRBV28
d_call: TRBD1
clone_size: NA
cdr3_nt: TGTGCCAGCAGTTTCGGACAGGGGGATGAAAAACTGTTTTTT
cdr3_aa: CASSFGQGDEKLFF

j_call: TRBJ1-5
v_call: TRBV6-1
d_call: NA
clone_size: NA
cdr3_nt: TGTGCCAGCAGTGAACGGATGGTAGCTAGCAATCAGCCCCAGCATTTT
cdr3_aa: CASSERMVASNQPQHF

j_call: TRBJ1-5
v_call: TRBV19
d_call: NA
clone_size: NA
cdr3_nt: TGTGCCAGTAGTAGTCCCGTCGGGGATTTTAGCAATCAGCCCCAGCATTTT
cdr3_aa: CASSSPVGDFSNQPQHF

j_call: TRBJ1-1
v_call: TRBV19
d_call: NA
clone_size: NA
cdr3_nt: TGTGCCAGTAGTATCCAGGGCATGAACACTGAAGCTTTCTTT
cdr3_aa: CASSIQGMNTEAFF

j_call: TRBJ2-7
v_call: TRBV28
d_call: TRBD2
clone_size: NA
cdr3_nt: TGTGCCAGCAGTTTGCGGGGGGGCCTCCACGAGCAGTACTTC
cdr3_aa: CASSLRGGLHEQYF

j_call: TRBJ2-5
v_call: TRBV5-1
d_call: NA
clone_size: NA
cdr3_nt: TGCGCCAGCAGCTTGAGCCTCCAAGAGACCCAGTACTTC
cdr3_aa: CASSLSLQETQYF

j_call: TRBJ1-5
v_call: TRBV6-1
d_call: NA
clone_size: NA
cdr3_nt: TGTGCCAGCAGATTGACAGGAGCTGCAGTTCGGCCCCAGCATTTT
cdr3_aa: CASRLTGAAVRPQHF

j_call: TRBJ1-3
v_call: TRBV7-9
d_call: NA
clone_size: NA
cdr3_nt: TGTGCCAGCAGCTTAGAAGGAGGGATCTCTGGAAACACCATATATTTT
cdr3_aa: CASSLEGGISGNTIYF

j_call: TRBJ2-5
v_call: TRBV5-6
d_call: NA
clone_size: NA
cdr3_nt: TGTGCCAGCAGCCTGCGGGCCCTCCTCCAAGAGACCCAGTACTTC
cdr3_aa: CASSLRALLQETQYF

j_call: TRBJ1-5
v_call: TRBV30
d_call: NA
clone_size: NA
cdr3_nt: TGTGCCTGGAGTGTACGTGTCAGGGCGAGAAGCAATCAGCCCCAGCATTTT
cdr3_aa: CAWSVRVRARSNQPQHF

j_call: TRBJ2-7
v_call: TRBV28
d_call: NA
clone_size: few
cdr3_nt: TGTGCCAGCACCCCTCAAGGGGGACCAGCCTACGAGCAGTACTTC
cdr3_aa: CASTPQGGPAYEQYF

j_call: TRBJ1-5
v_call: TRBV7-9
d_call: NA
clone_size: NA
cdr3_nt: TGTGCCAGCAGCCCTGACAATAGCAATCAGCCCCAGCATTTT
cdr3_aa: CASSPDNSNQPQHF

j_call: TRBJ2-5
v_call: TRBV6-1
d_call: TRBD1
clone_size: NA
cdr3_nt: TGTGCCAGCAGTCTGACAGGGTCGGAGACCCAGTACTTC
cdr3_aa: CASSLTGSETQYF

j_call: TRBJ2-3
v_call: TRBV9
d_call: TRBD1
clone_size: NA
cdr3_nt: TGTGCCAGCAGCGTAGTAGGGGACAGGGATCCGCAGTATTTT
cdr3_aa: CASSVVGDRDPQYF

j_call: TRBJ2-5
v_call: TRBV30
d_call: NA
clone_size: NA
cdr3_nt: TGTGCCTGGAATATTGGCGAGACCCAGTACTTC
cdr3_aa: CAWNIGETQYF

j_call: TRBJ2-1
v_call: TRBV19
d_call: TRBD2
clone_size: few
cdr3_nt: TGTGCCAGTAGTATAGGCGGGAGGGCTTCCTACAATGAGCAGTTCTTC
cdr3_aa: CASSIGGRASYNEQFF

j_call: TRBJ1-2
v_call: TRBV4-3
d_call: NA
clone_size: NA
cdr3_nt: TGCGCCAGCAGCCGACAACCGGGAGGCCAGGGGTATGGCTACACCTTC
cdr3_aa: CASSRQPGGQGYGYTF

j_call: TRBJ2-2
v_call: TRBV19
d_call: NA
clone_size: NA
cdr3_nt: TGTGCCAGTAGGGGAGGGGGGAACACCGGGGAGCTGTTTTTT
cdr3_aa: CASRGGGNTGELFF

j_call: TRBJ2-7
v_call: TRBV15
d_call: TRBD1
clone_size: NA
cdr3_nt: TGTGCCACCAGGGTGGACAGGGGGTCCTACGAGCAGTACTTC
cdr3_aa: CATRVDRGSYEQYF

j_call: TRBJ2-1
v_call: TRBV5-1
d_call: TRBD2
clone_size: NA
cdr3_nt: TGCGCCAGCAGCCTGATCCGGACTAGCGGGGGAGGCGATGAGCAGTTCTTC
cdr3_aa: CASSLIRTSGGGDEQFF

j_call: TRBJ1-3
v_call: TRBV7-9
d_call: NA
clone_size: once
cdr3_nt: TGTTCCAGCAGCTTAGCGCGTGTCAGGGTATCTGGAAACACCATATATTTT
cdr3_aa: CSSSLARVRVSGNTIYF

j_call: TRBJ2-1
v_call: TRBV13
d_call: NA
clone_size: NA
cdr3_nt: TGTGCCAGCAGCACCCGGGACAATCAAGATGAGCAGTTCTTC
cdr3_aa: CASSTRDNQDEQFF